These 8 T cell receptor beta chains share one sample of origin, sequenced in a study of blood T cell repertoires in COVID-19. Method: immunoSEQ multiplex PCR; TCRdb's copy keeps in-frame clones and lacks some. The data show over 95,000 clones, 84% seen once. The sample comprised peripheral blood. The source is a woman in her sixties or seventies with acute or convalescent COVID-19.

The V gene is TRBV7-6, the J gene TRBJ2-3; 11 bases are a match to TRBD1. Germline V gene lookup returns CDR1 SGHVS and CDR2 FNYEAQ. CDR3 length: 17 amino acids. After removal of 5 bases from V and 5 bases from J, the junction contained 12 bases not matched to a gene. This CDR3 is CASSPLVGQGALDTQYF. CDR3 DNA sequence: TGTGCCAGCAGCCCCTTAGTCGGACAGGGGGCTTTAGATACGCAGTATTTT.

This clone was recorded only once. The chain has TRBV6-5 and TRBJ1-1; unclear D gene. V lost 11 bases, J lost 1 base, and 17 bases lay in between. Germline V gives CDR1 MNHEY, CDR2 SVGAGI. This CDR3 has 14 residues. As DNA, the CDR3 is TGTGCCTTACTCGACCGACACGAGAACACTGAAGCTTTCTTT. Protein product: CALLDRHENTEAFF.

The chain employs TRBV11-2 and TRBJ1-4; TRBD1 matches 8 bases. This CDR3 has 15 amino acids. Germline CDR1 and CDR2: SGHAT and FQNNGV. V trimming: 5 bases; J trimming: 2 bases; junction bases outside the gene matches: 4. The CDR3 nucleotides are TGTGCCAGCAGCAGACAGGGGCTTACTAATGAAAAACTGTTTTTT. It is translated as CASSRQGLTNEKLFF. Variable domain in full (rest from reference TRBV11-2 and TRBJ1-4): EAGVAQSPRYKIIEKRQSVAFWCNPISGHATLYWYQQILGQGPKLLIQFQNNGVVDDSQLPKDRFSAERLKGVDSTLKIQPAKLEDSAVYLCASSRQGLTNEKLFFGSGTQLSVL.

This chain joins TRBV2 and TRBJ2-5; 10 bases are a match to TRBD2. V gave up 8 bases and J gave up 5 bases; unmatched junction bases: 5. From germline, CDR1 is SNHLY and CDR2 FYNNEI. The CDR3 loop spans 13 amino acids. CDR3 DNA: TGTGCCAGCGAGAGCGGGGGGGCTGAGACCCAGTACTTC. Translating gives CASESGGAETQYF.

The V gene is TRBV5-4, the J gene TRBJ2-5, with TRBD2 matching 8 bases. Per the germline V gene, CDR1 is SGHNT and CDR2 is YYREEE (reference sequence). The J segment lost 5 bases and the V segment lost 2 bases, leaving 2 bases of the junction unmatched. The CDR3 spans 13 residues. The CDR3 loop is CASSFVAGETQYF. The CDR3 nucleotides read TGTGCCAGCAGCTTCGTAGCGGGGGAGACCCAGTACTTC.

The chain links TRBV5-1 to TRBJ2-7; D is undetermined. With 4 bases removed from V and 1 base from J, the gap between germline ends came to 12 bases. The germline V gene has CDR1 SGHRS and CDR2 YFSETQ. This CDR3 spans 14 amino acids. The CDR3 region has the DNA TGCGCCAGCAGCGAGCAGGCTTTTTCCTACGAGCAGTACTTC. Protein product: CASSEQAFSYEQYF. Filled out from reference TRBV5-1 and TRBJ2-7, the complete variable domain reads KAGVTQTPRYLIKTRGQQVTLSCSPISGHRSVSWYQQTPGQGLQFLFEYFSETQRNKGNFPGRFSGRQFSNSRSEMNVSTLELGDSALYLCASSEQAFSYEQYFGPGTRLTVT.

The rearrangement links TRBV5-1 to TRBJ1-2, with D perhaps matching TRBD1 (5 bases). Per germline, CDR1 SGHRS and CDR2 YFSETQ. The CDR3 covers 14 residues. Trimming took 5 bases from V and 4 from J, leaving 15 bases between them. CDR3 coding DNA: TGCGCCAGCAGAGGGGCCAGCAGGTCCTATGGCTACACCTTC. This sequence encodes CASRGASRSYGYTF.

The rearrangement joins TRBV7-9 to TRBJ2-7; D might be TRBD1 (6 bases). V shed 4 bases and J shed 3 bases, with 13 bases lying between them. The CDR3 consists of 14 residues. CDR1 is SEHNR, CDR2 FQNEAQ, per germline (reference sequence). The CDR3: CASSSRDIVYEQYF. The CDR3 DNA sequence: TGTGCCAGCAGCTCCCGGGACATCGTCTACGAGCAGTACTTC.